The clone carrying this T cell receptor beta chain was found once. These data belong to a study of T cell changes during pregnancy in multiple sclerosis. Sequenced by immunoSEQ multiplex PCR; TCRdb stores in-frame clones only, minus some. The sample yields about 39,000 clones, roughly 80% seen once. CDR1 SGHTA and CDR2 FQGNSA come from the germline V gene. CDR3 size: 16 residues. Between the trimmed V and J ends, which lost 0 bases and 5 bases, there was a span of 16 bases. The receptor was derived from a female donor with multiple sclerosis, enrolled in a pregnancy study. The source was CD4+ T cells from peripheral blood mononuclear cells, collected before pregnancy. V and J are TRBV7-2 and TRBJ2-5, with a weak D call TRBD2 (5 bases). CDR3 nucleotide sequence: TGTGCCAGCAGCTTAGCGATGTTCGGGAACCCGGAGACCCAGTACTTC. It translates to CASSLAMFGNPETQYF.